This record concerns one T cell receptor (beta chain) sequence. Its antigen is as yet unknown. This CDR3 is built from 12 residues. Trimming cost V 3 bases and J 3 bases, with 5 bases left between them. In germline, CDR1 is SEHNR, CDR2 FQNEAQ (reference sequence). The source of the sample is a study of CD8 T cells in ankylosing spondylitis. Study findings and constraints: In ankylosing spondylitis patients, matched synovial fluid reportedly showed significant enrichment of disease-linked clones. Some of the motif variants had earlier been found in reactive arthritis patients' fluid and blood. Researchers report that disease-linked clones proved CD8+ and relatively rare in peripheral blood. Typical of ankylosing spondylitis blood, it appeared, was a TCR beta motif of under 10 highly homologous variants.

Using quantitative 5'-RACE with molecular barcodes, the authors made TCR beta libraries. TCRdb re-analysed the 5' RACE reads in MiXCR, keeping a single row per CDR3 protein. The data contain around 540,000 distinct CDR3 sequences, about an eighth of them seen just once; the ten biggest clones take up approximately 6.2%. The sequenced sample was blood, either unsorted or a sorted T cell fraction (not recorded which). This receptor was identified in a male donor with ankylosing spondylitis. The chain is built from TRBV7-9 and TRBJ2-5; a weak D match, TRBD2 (5 bases). Written as DNA, the CDR3 is TGTGCCAGCAGCTTGCGGGAAGAGACCCAGTACTTC. Translating it yields CASSLREETQYF.